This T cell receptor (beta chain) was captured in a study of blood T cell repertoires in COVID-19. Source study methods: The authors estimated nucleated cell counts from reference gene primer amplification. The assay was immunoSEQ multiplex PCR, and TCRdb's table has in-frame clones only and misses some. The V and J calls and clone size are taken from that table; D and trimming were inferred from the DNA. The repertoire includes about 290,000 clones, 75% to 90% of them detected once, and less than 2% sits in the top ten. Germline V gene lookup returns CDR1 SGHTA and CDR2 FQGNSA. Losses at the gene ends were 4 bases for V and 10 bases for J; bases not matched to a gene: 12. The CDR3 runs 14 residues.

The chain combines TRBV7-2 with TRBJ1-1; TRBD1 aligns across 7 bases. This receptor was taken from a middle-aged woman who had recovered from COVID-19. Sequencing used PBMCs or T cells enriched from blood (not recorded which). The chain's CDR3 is CASSSTRQGRRAFF. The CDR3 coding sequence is TGTGCCAGCAGCTCGACCAGACAGGGAAGACGAGCTTTCTTT.